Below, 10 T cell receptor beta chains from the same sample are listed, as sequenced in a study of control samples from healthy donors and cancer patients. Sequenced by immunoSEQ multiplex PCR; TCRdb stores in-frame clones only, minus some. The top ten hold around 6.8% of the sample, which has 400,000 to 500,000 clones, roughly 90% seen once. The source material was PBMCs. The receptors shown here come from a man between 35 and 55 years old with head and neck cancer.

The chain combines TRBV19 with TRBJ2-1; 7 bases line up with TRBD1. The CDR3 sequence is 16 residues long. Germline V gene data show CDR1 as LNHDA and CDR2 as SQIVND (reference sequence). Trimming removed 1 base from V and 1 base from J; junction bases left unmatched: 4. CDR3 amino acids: CASSIGGGNSYNEQFF. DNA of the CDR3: TGTGCCAGTAGTATAGGAGGGGGCAATTCCTACAATGAGCAGTTCTTC.

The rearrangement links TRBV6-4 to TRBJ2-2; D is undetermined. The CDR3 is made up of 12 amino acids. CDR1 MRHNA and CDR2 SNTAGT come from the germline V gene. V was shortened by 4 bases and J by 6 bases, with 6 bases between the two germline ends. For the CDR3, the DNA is TGTGCCAGCAGTGCCCGGGCCGGGGAGCTGTTTTTT. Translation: CASSARAGELFF.

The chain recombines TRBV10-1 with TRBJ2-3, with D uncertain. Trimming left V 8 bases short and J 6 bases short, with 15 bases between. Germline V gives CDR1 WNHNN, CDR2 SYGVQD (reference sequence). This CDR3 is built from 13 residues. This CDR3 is CASQSNFADTQYF. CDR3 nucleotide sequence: TGCGCCAGCCAATCTAACTTCGCGGATACGCAGTATTTT.

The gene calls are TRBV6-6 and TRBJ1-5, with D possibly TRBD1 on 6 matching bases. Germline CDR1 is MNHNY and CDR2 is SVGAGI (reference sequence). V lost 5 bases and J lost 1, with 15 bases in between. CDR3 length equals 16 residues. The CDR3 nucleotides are TGTGCCAGCAGTCTAGAGGGGGGGGCAAGCAATCAGCCCCAGCATTTT. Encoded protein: CASSLEGGASNQPQHF.

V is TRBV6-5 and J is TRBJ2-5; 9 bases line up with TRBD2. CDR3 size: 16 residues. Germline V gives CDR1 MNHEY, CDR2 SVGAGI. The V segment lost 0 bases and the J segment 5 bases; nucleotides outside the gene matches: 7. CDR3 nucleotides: TGTGCCAGCAGTTACTCGATGTATGCGGGGGGGGAGACCCAGTACTTC. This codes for CASSYSMYAGGETQYF.

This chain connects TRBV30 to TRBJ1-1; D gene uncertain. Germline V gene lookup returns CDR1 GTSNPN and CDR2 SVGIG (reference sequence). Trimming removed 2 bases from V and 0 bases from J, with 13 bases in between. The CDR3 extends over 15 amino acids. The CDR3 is CAWSPNLAVNTEAFF. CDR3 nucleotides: TGTGCCTGGAGTCCAAATTTGGCCGTGAACACTGAAGCTTTCTTT.

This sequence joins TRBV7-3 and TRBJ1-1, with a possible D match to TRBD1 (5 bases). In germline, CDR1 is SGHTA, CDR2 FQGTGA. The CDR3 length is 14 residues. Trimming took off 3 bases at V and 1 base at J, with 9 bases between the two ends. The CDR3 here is CASSLGRSNTEAFF. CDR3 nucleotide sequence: TGTGCCAGCAGCTTGGGACGGTCGAACACTGAAGCTTTCTTT.

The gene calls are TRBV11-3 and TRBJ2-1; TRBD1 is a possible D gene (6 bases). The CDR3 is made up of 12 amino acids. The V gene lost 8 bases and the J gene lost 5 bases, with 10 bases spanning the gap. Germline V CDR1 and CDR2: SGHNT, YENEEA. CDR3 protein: CASGGIHNEQFF. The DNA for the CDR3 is TGTGCCAGCGGGGGCATCCACAATGAGCAGTTCTTC.

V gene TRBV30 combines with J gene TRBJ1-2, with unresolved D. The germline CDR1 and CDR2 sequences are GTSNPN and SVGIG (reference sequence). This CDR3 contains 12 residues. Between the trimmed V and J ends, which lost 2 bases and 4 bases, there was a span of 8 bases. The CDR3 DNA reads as TGTGCCTGGAGTTCCGGAGCCTATGGCTACACCTTC. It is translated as CAWSSGAYGYTF.

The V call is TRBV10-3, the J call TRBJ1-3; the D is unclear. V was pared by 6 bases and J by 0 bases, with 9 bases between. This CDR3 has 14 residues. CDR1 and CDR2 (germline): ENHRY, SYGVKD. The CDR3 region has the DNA TGTGCCATCAGGCCAAGCCCCTCTGGAAACACCATATATTTT. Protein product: CAIRPSPSGNTIYF.